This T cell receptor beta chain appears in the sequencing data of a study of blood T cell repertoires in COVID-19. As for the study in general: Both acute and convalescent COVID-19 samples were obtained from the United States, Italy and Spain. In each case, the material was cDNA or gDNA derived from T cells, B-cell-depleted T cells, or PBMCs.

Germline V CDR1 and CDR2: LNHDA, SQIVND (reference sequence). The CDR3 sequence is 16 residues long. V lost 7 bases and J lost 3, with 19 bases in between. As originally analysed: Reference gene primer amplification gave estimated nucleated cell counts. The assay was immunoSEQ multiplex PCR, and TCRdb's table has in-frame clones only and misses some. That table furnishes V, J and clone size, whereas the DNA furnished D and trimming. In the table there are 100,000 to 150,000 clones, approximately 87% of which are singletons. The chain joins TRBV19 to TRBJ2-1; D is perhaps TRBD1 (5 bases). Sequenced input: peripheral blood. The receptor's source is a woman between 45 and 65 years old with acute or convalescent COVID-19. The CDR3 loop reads CASTPSALGHYNEQFF. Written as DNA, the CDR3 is TGTGCCAGTACCCCGTCCGCTCTGGGGCACTACAATGAGCAGTTCTTC.